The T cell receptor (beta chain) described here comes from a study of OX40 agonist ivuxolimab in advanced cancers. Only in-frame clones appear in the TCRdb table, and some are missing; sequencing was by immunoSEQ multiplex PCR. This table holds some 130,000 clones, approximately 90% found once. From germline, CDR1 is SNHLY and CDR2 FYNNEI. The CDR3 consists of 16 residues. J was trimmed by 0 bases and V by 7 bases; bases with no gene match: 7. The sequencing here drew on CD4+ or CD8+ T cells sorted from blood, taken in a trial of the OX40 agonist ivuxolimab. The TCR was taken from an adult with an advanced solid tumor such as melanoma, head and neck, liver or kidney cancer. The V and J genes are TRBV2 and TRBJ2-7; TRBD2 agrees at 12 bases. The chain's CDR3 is CASTLGLAGPSYEQYF. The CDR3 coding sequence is TGTGCCAGCACCTTAGGACTAGCGGGACCCTCCTACGAGCAGTACTTC.